This T cell receptor (beta chain) was found in a study of shared clonotypes between healthy human individuals. Study conclusions and caveats: Generation probability values for non-shared clonotypes were lower than those for clonotypes shared by all four donors.

The length of the CDR3 is 14 residues. CDR1 is SEHNR and CDR2 is FQNEAQ in the germline V gene (reference sequence). The repertoire was sequenced with immunoSEQ multiplex PCR; TCRdb's copy has only in-frame clones and lacks some. The sample contains hundreds of thousands of clones, roughly 84% of which appear only once. Turning to this clone: Its specificity is not known. A far larger clone is just one base off, so this is likely a read error.

This receptor was obtained from a man aged 18 to 29 in good health. V gene TRBV7-9 combines with J gene TRBJ1-4; D is undetermined. Material for sequencing was memory CD8+ T cells sorted from blood. The subset here: CD45RO+ cells pooled with CCR7-negative TemRA cells. The CDR3 DNA is TGTGTCACCGTGGAGGTGGTGACTAATGAAAAACTGTTTTTT. Protein: CVTVEVVTNEKLFF.